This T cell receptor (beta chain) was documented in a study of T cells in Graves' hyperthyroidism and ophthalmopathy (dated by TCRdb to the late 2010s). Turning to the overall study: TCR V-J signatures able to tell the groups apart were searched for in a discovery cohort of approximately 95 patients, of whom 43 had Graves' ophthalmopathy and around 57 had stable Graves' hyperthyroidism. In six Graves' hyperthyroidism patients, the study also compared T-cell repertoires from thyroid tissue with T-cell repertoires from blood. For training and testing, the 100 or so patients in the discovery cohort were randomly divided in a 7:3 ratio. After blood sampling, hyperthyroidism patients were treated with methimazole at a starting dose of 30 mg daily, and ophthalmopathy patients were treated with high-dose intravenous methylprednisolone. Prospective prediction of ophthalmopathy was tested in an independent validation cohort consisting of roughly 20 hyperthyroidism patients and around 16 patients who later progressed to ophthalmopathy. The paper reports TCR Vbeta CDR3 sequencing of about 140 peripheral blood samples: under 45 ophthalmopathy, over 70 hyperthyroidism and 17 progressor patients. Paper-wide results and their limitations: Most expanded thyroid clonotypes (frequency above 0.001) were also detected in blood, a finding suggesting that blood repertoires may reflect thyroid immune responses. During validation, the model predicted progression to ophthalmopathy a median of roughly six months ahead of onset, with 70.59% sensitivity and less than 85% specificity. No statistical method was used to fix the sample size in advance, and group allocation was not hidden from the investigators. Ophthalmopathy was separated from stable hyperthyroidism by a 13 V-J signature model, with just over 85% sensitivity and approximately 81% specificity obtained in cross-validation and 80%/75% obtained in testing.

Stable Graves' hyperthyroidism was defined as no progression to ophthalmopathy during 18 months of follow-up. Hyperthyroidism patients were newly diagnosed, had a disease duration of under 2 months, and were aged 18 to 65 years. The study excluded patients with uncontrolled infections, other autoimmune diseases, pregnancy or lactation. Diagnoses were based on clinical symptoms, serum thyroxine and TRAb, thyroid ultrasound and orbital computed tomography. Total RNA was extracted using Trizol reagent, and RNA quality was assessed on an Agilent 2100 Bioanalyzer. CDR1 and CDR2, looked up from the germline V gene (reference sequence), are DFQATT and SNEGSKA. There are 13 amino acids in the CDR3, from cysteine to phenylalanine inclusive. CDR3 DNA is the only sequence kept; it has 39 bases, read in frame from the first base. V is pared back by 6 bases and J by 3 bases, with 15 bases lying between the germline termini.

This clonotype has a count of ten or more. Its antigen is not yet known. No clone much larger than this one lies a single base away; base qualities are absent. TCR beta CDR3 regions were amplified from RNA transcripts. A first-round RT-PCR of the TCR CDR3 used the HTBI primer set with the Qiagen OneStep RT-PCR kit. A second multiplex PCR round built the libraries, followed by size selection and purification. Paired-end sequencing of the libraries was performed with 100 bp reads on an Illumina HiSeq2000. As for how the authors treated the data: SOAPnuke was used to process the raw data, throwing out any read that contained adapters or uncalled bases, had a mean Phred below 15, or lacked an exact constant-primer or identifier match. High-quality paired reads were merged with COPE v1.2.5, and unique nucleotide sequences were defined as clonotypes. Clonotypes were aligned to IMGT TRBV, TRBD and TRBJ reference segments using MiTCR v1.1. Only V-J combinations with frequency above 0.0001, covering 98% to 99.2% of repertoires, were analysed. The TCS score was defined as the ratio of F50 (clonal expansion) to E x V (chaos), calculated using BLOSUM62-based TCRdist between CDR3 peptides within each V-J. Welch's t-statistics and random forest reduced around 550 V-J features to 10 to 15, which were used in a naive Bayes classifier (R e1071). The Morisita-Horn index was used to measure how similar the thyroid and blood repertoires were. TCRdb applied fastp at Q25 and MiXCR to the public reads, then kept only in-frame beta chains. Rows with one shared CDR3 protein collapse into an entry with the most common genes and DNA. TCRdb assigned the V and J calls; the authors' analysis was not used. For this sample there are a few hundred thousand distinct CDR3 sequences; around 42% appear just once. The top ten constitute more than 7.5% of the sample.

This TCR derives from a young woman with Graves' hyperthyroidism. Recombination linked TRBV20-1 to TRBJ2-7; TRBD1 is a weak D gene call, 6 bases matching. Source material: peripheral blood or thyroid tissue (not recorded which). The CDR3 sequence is CSALTGILYEQYF. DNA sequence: TGCAGTGCCCTTACAGGGATCCTCTACGAGCAGTACTTC.